The 3 T cell receptor beta chains reported below all come from one sample, sequenced in a study of shared clonotypes between healthy human individuals. The protocol was immunoSEQ multiplex PCR, while the TCRdb copy is restricted to in-frame clones and leaves out a portion. The table records roughly 2 million clones, 85% to 95% of them present only once. Source material: naive CD4+ T cells sorted from blood. Stated subset: CD45RA+ positively selected. Source of these receptors: a man younger than 35 in good health.

The chain couples TRBV7-2 to TRBJ2-7; the match to TRBD2 covers 14 bases. The CDR3 extends over 19 amino acids. V shed 4 bases and J 4 bases; nucleotides not matched to a gene: 15. Germline lookup yields CDR1 SGHTA and CDR2 FQGNSA. The CDR3 loop reads CASSSDGTSGRYLEYEQYF. The CDR3 nucleotides are TGTGCCAGCAGCTCCGACGGGACTAGCGGGAGATACCTCGAGTACGAGCAGTACTTC.

The chain carries TRBV5-1 and TRBJ2-3; TRBD1 aligns across 11 bases. Looked up from germline, CDR1 is SGHRS and CDR2 is YFSETQ. The CDR3 is made up of 16 amino acids. V was pared by 2 bases and J by 3 bases, with 5 bases of the junction left unmatched. CDR3 sequence (DNA): TGCGCCAGCAGCTTTCCCCGGGACAGGGGGACAGATACGCAGTATTTT. Amino acid sequence: CASSFPRDRGTDTQYF.

The V call is TRBV5-6, the J call TRBJ2-7; 7 nucleotides align to TRBD2. CDR3 size: 12 residues. The J segment lost 4 bases and the V segment lost 5 bases, leaving 3 bases of the junction unmatched. Germline V gene data show CDR1 as SGHDT and CDR2 as YYEEEE. CDR3 in DNA: TGTGCCAGCAGAAAACTAGCGTACGAGCAGTACTTC. This gives the protein CASRKLAYEQYF.